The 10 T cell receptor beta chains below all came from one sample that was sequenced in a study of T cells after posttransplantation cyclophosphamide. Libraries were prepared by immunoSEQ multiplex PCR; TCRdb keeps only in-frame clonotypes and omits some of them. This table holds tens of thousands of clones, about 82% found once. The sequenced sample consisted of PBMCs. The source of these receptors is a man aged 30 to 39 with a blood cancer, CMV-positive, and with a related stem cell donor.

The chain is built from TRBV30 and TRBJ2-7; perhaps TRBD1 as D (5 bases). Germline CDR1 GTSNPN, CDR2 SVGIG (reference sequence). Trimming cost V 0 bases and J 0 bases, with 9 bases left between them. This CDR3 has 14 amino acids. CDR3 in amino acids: CAWSVQTVSYEQYF. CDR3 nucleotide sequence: TGTGCCTGGAGTGTACAGACAGTCTCCTACGAGCAGTACTTC. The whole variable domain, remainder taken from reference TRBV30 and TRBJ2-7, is SQTIHQWPATLVQPVGSPLSLECTVEGTSNPNLYWYRQAAGRGLQLLFYSVGIGQISSEVPQNLSASRPQDRQFILSSKKLLLSDSGFYLCAWSVQTVSYEQYFGPGTRLTVT.

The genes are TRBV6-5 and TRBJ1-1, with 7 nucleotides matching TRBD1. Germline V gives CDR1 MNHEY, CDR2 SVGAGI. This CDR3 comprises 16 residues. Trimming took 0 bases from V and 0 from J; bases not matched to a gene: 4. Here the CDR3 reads CASSYSRGPMNTEAFF. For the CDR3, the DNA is TGTGCCAGCAGTTACTCGAGGGGGCCGATGAACACTGAAGCTTTCTTT.

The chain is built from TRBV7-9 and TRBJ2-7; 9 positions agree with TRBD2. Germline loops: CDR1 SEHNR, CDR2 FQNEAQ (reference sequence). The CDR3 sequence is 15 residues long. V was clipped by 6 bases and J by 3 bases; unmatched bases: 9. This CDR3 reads CASSPLAGLIYEQYF. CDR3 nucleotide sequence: TGTGCCAGCAGTCCACTAGCGGGCCTAATCTACGAGCAGTACTTC.

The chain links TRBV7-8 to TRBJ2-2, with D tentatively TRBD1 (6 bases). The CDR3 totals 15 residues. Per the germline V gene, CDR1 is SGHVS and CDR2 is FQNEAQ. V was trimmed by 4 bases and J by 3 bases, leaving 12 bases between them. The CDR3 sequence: CASSSTGHDTGELFF. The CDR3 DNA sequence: TGTGCCAGCAGCTCAACAGGGCATGACACCGGGGAGCTGTTTTTT.

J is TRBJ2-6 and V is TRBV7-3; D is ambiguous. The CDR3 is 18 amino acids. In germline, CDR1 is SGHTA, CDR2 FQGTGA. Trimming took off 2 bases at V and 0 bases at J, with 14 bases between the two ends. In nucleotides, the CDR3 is TGTGCCAGCAGCTTAGAACAGCCCAAAAACTCTGGGGCCAACGTCCTGACTTTC. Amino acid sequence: CASSLEQPKNSGANVLTF.

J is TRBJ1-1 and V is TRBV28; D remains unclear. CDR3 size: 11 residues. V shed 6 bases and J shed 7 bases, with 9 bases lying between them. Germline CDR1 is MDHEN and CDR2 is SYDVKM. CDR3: CASSLEFEAFF. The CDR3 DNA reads TGTGCCAGCAGCCTGGAGTTTGAAGCTTTCTTT.

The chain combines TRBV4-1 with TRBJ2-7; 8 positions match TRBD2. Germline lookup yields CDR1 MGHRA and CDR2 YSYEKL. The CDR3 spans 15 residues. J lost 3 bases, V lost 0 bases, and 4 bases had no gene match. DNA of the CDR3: TGCGCCAGCAGCCAAGATCCGGGGGGGGGCTACGAGCAGTACTTC. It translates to CASSQDPGGGYEQYF.

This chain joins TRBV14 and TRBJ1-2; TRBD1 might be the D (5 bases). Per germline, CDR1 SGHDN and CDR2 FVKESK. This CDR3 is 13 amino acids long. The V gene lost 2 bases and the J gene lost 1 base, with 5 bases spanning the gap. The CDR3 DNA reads TGTGCCAGCAGCCAAAGGGGTAACTATGGCTACACCTTC. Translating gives CASSQRGNYGYTF.

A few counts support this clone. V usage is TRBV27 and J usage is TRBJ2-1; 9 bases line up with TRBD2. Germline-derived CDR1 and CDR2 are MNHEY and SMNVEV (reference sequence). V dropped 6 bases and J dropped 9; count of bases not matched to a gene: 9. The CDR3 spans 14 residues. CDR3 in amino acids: CASSLAGSVREQFF. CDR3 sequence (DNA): TGTGCCAGCAGCCTAGCGGGATCCGTGCGTGAGCAGTTCTTC.

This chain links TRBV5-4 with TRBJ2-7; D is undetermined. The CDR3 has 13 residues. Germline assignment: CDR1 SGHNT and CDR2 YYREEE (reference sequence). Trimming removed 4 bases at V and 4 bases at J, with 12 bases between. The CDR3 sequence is CASSHSNSYEQYF. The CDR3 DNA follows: TGTGCCAGCAGCCACTCTAACTCGTACGAGCAGTACTTC.